This is a list of T cell receptor beta chains from one sample in a study of blood T cell repertoires in COVID-19. This table comes from immunoSEQ multiplex PCR, and its TCRdb copy is limited to in-frame clones, with some not included. This sample has 35,000 or so clones, with around three quarters found just once. The sample was peripheral blood. The receptor set was obtained from a woman in her sixties or seventies with acute or convalescent COVID-19. The CDR3 runs from the conserved cysteine through the conserved F or W. A D gene is named only where the DNA matches it firmly. Only part of the rows carry a size: once, few, many, or a class if the clone is expanded.

NA	TRBV6-9	TRBD1	TRBJ1-5	CASSYQRGQGSQPQHF	TGTGCCAGCAGTTATCAAAGGGGACAGGGCAGCCAGCCCCAGCATTTT
NA	TRBV4-1	NA	TRBJ1-2	CASSHLGPGAGARGYTF	TGCGCCAGCAGCCATCTGGGGCCAGGGGCAGGAGCGAGAGGCTACACCTTC
NA	TRBV5-6	TRBD1	TRBJ2-7	CASSQDRGGYEQYF	TGTGCCAGCAGCCAAGACAGGGGTGGGTACGAGCAGTACTTC
NA	TRBV5-6	TRBD1	TRBJ2-2	CASSQTGGVTGELFF	TGTGCCAGCAGTCAGACAGGGGGCGTCACCGGGGAGCTGTTTTTT
once	TRBV25-1	NA	TRBJ2-7	CASSALGYEQYF	TGTGCCAGCAGTGCTCTCGGCTACGAGCAGTACTTC
NA	TRBV28	TRBD2	TRBJ2-1	CASSLTTSGSLGEQFF	TGTGCCAGCAGTTTGACTACTAGCGGGAGCTTGGGTGAGCAGTTCTTC
NA	TRBV27	NA	TRBJ2-1	CASSFSPQGGNNEQFF	TGTGCCAGCAGTTTTTCCCCGCAGGGGGGCAACAATGAGCAGTTCTTC
NA	TRBV9	TRBD2	TRBJ2-1	CASSVVSGGLYNEQFF	TGTGCCAGCAGCGTAGTTAGCGGGGGGCTCTACAATGAGCAGTTCTTC
NA	TRBV4-1	TRBD2	TRBJ2-3	CASSQDTLAGLRGTDTQYF	TGCGCCAGCAGCCAAGATACCCTAGCGGGGCTGCGGGGCACAGATACGCAGTATTTT
NA	TRBV6-5	NA	TRBJ1-2	CASSYFRGGYGYTF	TGTGCCAGCAGTTATTTCCGGGGGGGCTATGGCTACACCTTC
NA	TRBV5-1	TRBD1	TRBJ1-3	CASSLGGGEDTIYF	TGCGCCAGCAGCTTGGGAGGGGGCGAAGACACCATATATTTT
NA	TRBV5-1	NA	TRBJ1-5	CASSLGGPGLGGQPQHF	TGCGCCAGCAGCTTGGGAGGGCCGGGACTGGGGGGGCAGCCCCAGCATTTT
few	TRBV19	NA	TRBJ2-1	CASSITASYNEQFF	TGTGCCAGTAGTATCACAGCCTCCTACAATGAGCAGTTCTTC
NA	TRBV18	NA	TRBJ2-1	CASSPSQDNYNEQFF	TGTGCCAGCTCACCAAGCCAGGACAATTACAATGAGCAGTTCTTC
NA	TRBV19	TRBD1	TRBJ1-6	CASKLGQGSGSPLHF	TGTGCCAGTAAGCTGGGACAGGGGAGCGGTTCACCCCTCCACTTT
NA	TRBV5-1	TRBD1	TRBJ1-1	CASSYGQGNTEAFF	TGCGCCAGCAGCTATGGACAGGGGAACACTGAAGCTTTCTTT
NA	TRBV28	NA	TRBJ1-1	CASSWGGDAFF	TGTGCCAGCAGTTGGGGGGGGGATGCTTTCTTT
NA	TRBV5-5	TRBD1	TRBJ2-4	CASSTGSKNIQYF	TGTGCCAGCTCGACAGGGTCGAAAAACATTCAGTACTTC
NA	TRBV4-1	TRBD1	TRBJ1-6	CASSPQGGESPLHF	TGCGCCAGCAGCCCTCAGGGGGGCGAATCACCCCTCCACTTT
few	TRBV2	TRBD1	TRBJ2-1	CASTRPGTGIREQFF	TGTGCCAGCACGCGGCCCGGGACAGGGATCCGGGAGCAGTTCTTC
NA	TRBV7-2	NA	TRBJ2-3	CASSLELPTDTQYF	TGTGCCAGCAGCTTAGAACTACCCACAGATACGCAGTATTTT
NA	TRBV6-5	TRBD2	TRBJ2-2	CASYGLAGWTGELFF	TGTGCCAGTTACGGACTAGCGGGTTGGACCGGGGAGCTGTTTTTT
NA	TRBV5-1	NA	TRBJ1-6	CASRGGLNLGWHSPLHF	TGCGCCAGCAGGGGGGGATTGAACCTCGGGTGGCATTCACCCCTCCACTTT
many	TRBV19	TRBD2	TRBJ2-1	CASSQREFDEQFF	TGTGCCAGTAGTCAGCGGGAGTTCGATGAGCAGTTCTTC
NA	TRBV5-1	TRBD2	TRBJ2-5	CASSFPSGVETQYF	TGCGCCAGCAGCTTTCCCAGCGGGGTAGAGACCCAGTACTTC
NA	TRBV4-2	TRBD2	TRBJ2-1	CASSQGPAGGPNEQFF	TGTGCCAGCAGCCAAGGTCCAGCGGGAGGGCCCAATGAGCAGTTCTTC
NA	TRBV6-1	NA	TRBJ1-1	CASSEGRTLVMNTEAFF	TGTGCCAGCAGTGAAGGTAGGACATTAGTAATGAACACTGAAGCTTTCTTT
NA	TRBV5-6	TRBD1	TRBJ1-6	CASSGGTGGNNSPLHF	TGTGCCAGCAGCGGAGGGACAGGGGGCAATAATTCACCCCTCCACTTT
NA	TRBV3-1/TRBV3-2	NA	TRBJ2-1	CASSQGPGGAVNEQFF	TGTGCCAGCAGCCAAGGTCCTGGGGGGGCTGTCAATGAGCAGTTCTTC
NA	TRBV4-1	NA	TRBJ1-1	CASSQETQGAKAFF	TGCGCCAGCAGCCAAGAGACCCAGGGCGCTAAAGCTTTCTTT
many	TRBV6-4	TRBD2	TRBJ2-2	CASSDSGPSGGPGELFF	TGTGCCAGCAGTGACTCTGGGCCTAGCGGGGGTCCCGGGGAGCTGTTTTTT
NA	TRBV27	TRBD2	TRBJ2-1	CASRELAAPLFF	TGTGCCAGCAGGGAGCTAGCGGCCCCGCTGTTCTTC
few	TRBV7-2	TRBD2	TRBJ2-3	CASSPPRLAGALTADTQYF	TGTGCCAGCAGTCCTCCGAGACTAGCGGGGGCGCTCACGGCGGATACGCAGTATTTT
NA	TRBV21-1	NA	TRBJ2-1	CASSKGGDPPAYNEQFF	TGTGCCAGCAGCAAAGGAGGAGACCCCCCGGCCTACAATGAGCAGTTCTTC
NA	TRBV27	NA	TRBJ2-3	CASSFGAHTDTQYF	TGTGCCAGCAGTTTCGGTGCGCACACAGATACGCAGTATTTT
NA	TRBV5-1	TRBD1	TRBJ2-7	CASSLGRTPGQGNNEQYF	TGCGCCAGCAGCCTGGGAAGGACACCGGGACAGGGTAACAACGAGCAGTACTTC